The clone carrying this T cell receptor (beta chain) was picked up a small number of times. In TCRdb, the RT-PCR reads were re-called with MiXCR into one record per CDR3 protein. This table holds fewer than 800,000 distinct CDR3 sequences, approximately 15% found once. V gave up 1 base and J gave up 2 bases, with 10 bases separating them. The CDR3 spans 15 residues. Per the germline V gene, CDR1 is SGHAT and CDR2 is FQNNGV. The sequencing sample was made of memory CD4+ T cells from blood. J is TRBJ2-3 and V is TRBV11-2; D might be TRBD1 (5 bases). The receptor comes from a female donor in good health, serving as a healthy control. The CDR3 nucleotides read TGTGCCAGCAGCTTAGTTGGACACCTCACAGATACGCAGTATTTT. This sequence encodes CASSLVGHLTDTQYF.